This record concerns one TCR beta chain sequence. This sample was included in a study of shared clonotypes between healthy human individuals. The table came from immunoSEQ multiplex PCR; TCRdb's copy has only in-frame clones and leaves some out. Of around 2.1 million clones listed, 90% to 96% are singletons. The CDR3 contains 15 residues. Per the germline V gene, CDR1 is KGHSY and CDR2 is FQNENV. V was pared by 0 bases and J by 4 bases, with 9 bases between. Sequenced input: naive CD4+ T cells sorted from blood. The subset was: CD45RA+ positively selected. The TCR sequence derives from a man aged 18-30 years in good health. The V call is TRBV16, the J call TRBJ2-2, with D possibly matching TRBD1 (5 bases). The CDR3 DNA sequence: TGTGCCAGCAGCCAATCGCTAGGGGTCACCGGGGAGCTGTTTTTT. Its translation: CASSQSLGVTGELFF. The variable domain in full, completed from reference TRBV16 and TRBJ2-2, reads GEEVAQTPKHLVRGEGQKAKLYCAPIKGHSYVFWYQQVLKNEFKFLISFQNENVFDETGMPKERFSAKCLPNSPCSLEIQATKLEDSAVYFCASSQSLGVTGELFFGEGSRLTVL.